This T cell receptor beta chain was retrieved from a study of pediatric ulcerative colitis. Assay used: immunoSEQ multiplex PCR; TCRdb lists only in-frame clones, some missing. The data contain more than 45,000 clones, 80% to 90% of them seen just once; the ten biggest clones take up approximately 1.5%. Germline values: CDR1 SGHVT, CDR2 SQSDAQ. This CDR3 contains 15 residues. V lost 2 bases to trimming and J lost 7 bases, with 17 bases between them. The clonotype was recovered from a boy between 10 and 17 years old who was a control in a study of pediatric ulcerative colitis. The chain joins TRBV7-4 to TRBJ1-2; no clear D gene. Sample: blood. The CDR3 sequence: CASSLCPFRGCGYTF. The CDR3 DNA sequence: TGTGCCAGCAGCTTATGCCCGTTCCGGGGTTGTGGCTACACCTTC.